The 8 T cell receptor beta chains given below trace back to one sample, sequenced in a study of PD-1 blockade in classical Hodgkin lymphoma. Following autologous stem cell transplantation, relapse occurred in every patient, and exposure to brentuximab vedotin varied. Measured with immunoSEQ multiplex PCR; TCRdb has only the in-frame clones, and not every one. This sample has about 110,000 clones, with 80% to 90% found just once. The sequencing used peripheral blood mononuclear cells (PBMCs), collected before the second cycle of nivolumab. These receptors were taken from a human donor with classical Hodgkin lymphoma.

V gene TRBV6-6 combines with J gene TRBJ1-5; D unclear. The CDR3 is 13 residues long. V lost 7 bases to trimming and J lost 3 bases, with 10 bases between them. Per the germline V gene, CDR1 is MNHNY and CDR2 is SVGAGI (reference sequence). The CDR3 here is CASTDGLNQPQHF. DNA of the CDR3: TGTGCCAGCACGGACGGACTCAATCAGCCCCAGCATTTT.

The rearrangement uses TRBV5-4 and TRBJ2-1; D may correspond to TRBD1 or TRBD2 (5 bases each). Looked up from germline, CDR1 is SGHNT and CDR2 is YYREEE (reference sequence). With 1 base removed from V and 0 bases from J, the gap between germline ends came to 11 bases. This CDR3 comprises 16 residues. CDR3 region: CASSLSLGTSYNEQFF. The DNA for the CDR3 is TGTGCCAGCAGCTTGTCTCTAGGGACCTCCTACAATGAGCAGTTCTTC.

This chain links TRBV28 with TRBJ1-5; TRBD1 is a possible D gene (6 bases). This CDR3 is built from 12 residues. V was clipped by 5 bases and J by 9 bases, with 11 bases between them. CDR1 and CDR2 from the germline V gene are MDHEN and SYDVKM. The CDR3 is CASSPPGAPQHF. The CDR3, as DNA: TGTGCCAGCAGTCCCCCAGGGGCGCCCCAGCATTTT. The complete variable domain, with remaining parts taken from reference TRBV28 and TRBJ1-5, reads DVKVTQSSRYLVKRTGEKVFLECVQDMDHENMFWYRQDPGLGLRLIYFSYDVKMKEKGDIPEGYSVSREKKERFSLILESASTNQTSMYLCASSPPGAPQHFGDGTRLSIL.

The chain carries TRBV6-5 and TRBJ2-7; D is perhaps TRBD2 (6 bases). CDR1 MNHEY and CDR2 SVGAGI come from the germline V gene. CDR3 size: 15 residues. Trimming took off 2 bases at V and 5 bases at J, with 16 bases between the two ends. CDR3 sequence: CASSYERSGVNEQYF. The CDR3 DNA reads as TGTGCCAGCAGTTACGAGCGGTCGGGAGTCAACGAGCAGTACTTC.

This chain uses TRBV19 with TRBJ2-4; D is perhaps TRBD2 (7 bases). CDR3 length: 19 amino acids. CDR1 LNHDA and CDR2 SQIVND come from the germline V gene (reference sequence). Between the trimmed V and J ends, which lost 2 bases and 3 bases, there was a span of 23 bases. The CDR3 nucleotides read TGTGCCAGTAGTATACGAAGCCAGGGGAAAAGGGAGGGCAAAAACATTCAGTACTTC. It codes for CASSIRSQGKREGKNIQYF.

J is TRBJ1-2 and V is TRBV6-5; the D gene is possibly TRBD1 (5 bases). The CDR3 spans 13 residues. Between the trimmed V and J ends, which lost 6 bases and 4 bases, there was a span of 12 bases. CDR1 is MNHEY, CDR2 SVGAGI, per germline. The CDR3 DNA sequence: TGTGCCAGCAGCCGACTTGACAGCTATGGCTACACCTTC. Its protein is CASSRLDSYGYTF.

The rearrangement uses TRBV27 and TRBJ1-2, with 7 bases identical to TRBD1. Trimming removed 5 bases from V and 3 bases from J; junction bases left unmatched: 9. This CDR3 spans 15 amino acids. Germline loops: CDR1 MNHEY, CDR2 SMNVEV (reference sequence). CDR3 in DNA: TGTGCCAGCAGTCCACGGACAGGAGCCTACTATGGCTACACCTTC. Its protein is CASSPRTGAYYGYTF.

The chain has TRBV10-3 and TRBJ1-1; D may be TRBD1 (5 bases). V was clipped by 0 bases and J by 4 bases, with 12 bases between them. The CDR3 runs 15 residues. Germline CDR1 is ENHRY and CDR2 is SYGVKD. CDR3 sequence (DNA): TGTGCCATCAGTGAGTCAGGGGTAGGCGGCACTGAAGCTTTCTTT. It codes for CAISESGVGGTEAFF.